These 4 T cell receptor beta chains were sequenced from one sample in a study of shared clonotypes between healthy human individuals. Here immunoSEQ multiplex PCR was the method, and the copy in TCRdb shows in-frame clones only, minus some. This table holds some 380,000 clones, roughly 96% found once. The specimen sequenced was memory CD8+ T cells sorted from blood. The sample's subset: CD45RO+ cells pooled with CCR7-negative TemRA cells. These receptors were collected from a man younger than 40 in good health.

V is TRBV2 and J is TRBJ1-5; 7 bases map to TRBD1. Germline values: CDR1 SNHLY, CDR2 FYNNEI. The CDR3 extends over 14 amino acids. V lost 5 bases to trimming and J lost 2 bases; unmatched junction nucleotides: 3. The CDR3 bases are TGTGCCAGCAGTCCGCAGGGGGGCAATCAGCCCCAGCATTTT. This codes for CASSPQGGNQPQHF.

V usage is TRBV10-1 and J usage is TRBJ2-3; 12 nucleotides line up with TRBD2. Germline CDR1 WNHNN, CDR2 SYGVQD (reference sequence). V lost 4 bases to trimming and J lost 4 bases; unmatched junction nucleotides: 9. The CDR3 is 17 residues long. The CDR3 sequence: CASSANASGRAPDTQYF. Written as DNA, the CDR3 is TGCGCCAGCAGTGCCAACGCTAGCGGGAGGGCCCCAGATACGCAGTATTTT.

The CDR3, as DNA: TGTGCCAGTGTAACCCAACGTGGTACCTACGAGCAGTACTTC. Translating it yields CASVTQRGTYEQYF. This chain connects TRBV19 to TRBJ2-7; no firm D call. Per the germline V gene, CDR1 is LNHDA and CDR2 is SQIVND (reference sequence). Trimming took 8 bases from V and 2 from J, leaving 16 bases between them. This CDR3 is built from 14 residues.

Only one count was recorded for this clone. This chain uses TRBV14 with TRBJ2-2, with TRBD2 matching 7 bases. After removal of 6 bases from V and 5 bases from J, the junction contained 3 bases not matched to a gene. CDR3 length: 13 amino acids. Germline V lookup: CDR1 SGHDN, CDR2 FVKESK. CDR3 in amino acids: CASSHSGTGELFF. The CDR3 DNA is TGTGCCAGCAGTCATAGCGGGACCGGGGAGCTGTTTTTT.